This entry concerns a single T cell receptor (beta chain). The antigen is not known. Per germline, CDR1 SGHDN and CDR2 FVKESK. With 4 bases clipped from V and 6 bases from J, the junction kept 7 bases outside the gene matches. There are 16 residues in the CDR3. The data belong to a study of T cells after yellow fever vaccination. The study, taken as a whole, reports: Clones that expanded after primary vaccination mostly reappeared after the booster (roughly 95% CD4, about 89% CD8).

Via MiXCR, TCRdb re-called the 5' RACE reads, giving one row per CDR3 protein. The repertoire holds hundreds of thousands of distinct CDR3 sequences, around an eighth seen once, with about an eighth in the top ten. The TCR sequence derives from a man aged 25 to 40 who received the YFV17D yellow fever vaccine. This specimen consisted of PBMCs, obtained on the day of the yellow fever booster vaccination. The chain recombines TRBV14 with TRBJ1-6; 9 bases map to TRBD1. CDR3 amino acids: CASSPTTGGRNSPLHF. The CDR3 DNA sequence: TGTGCCAGCAGCCCTACAACAGGGGGCCGTAATTCACCCCTCCACTTT.